This is a list of T cell receptor beta chains from one sample in a study of T cell repertoires in cytomegalovirus infection. TCRdb fed the reads into MiXCR, producing one record per CDR3 protein. The sample records 450,000 to 600,000 distinct CDR3 sequences, 25% to 35% being singletons. Their cognate antigens are unknown. Sequenced material: cultured PBMCs, taken from culture after CMV antigen stimulation. Source of these receptors: a human donor in good health (CMV status not recorded). Some clones in this sample may be carry-over from other donors' samples. Both conserved end residues are part of each CDR3. A D gene is named only where the DNA matches it firmly. Not all rows give a size; the values are once, few, many and, for expanded clones, a class.

TRBJ2-1,TRBV5-1,few,.,CASSQSPGVDEQFF
TRBJ2-2,TRBV5-4,.,TRBD2,CASSFQGGTGELFF
TRBJ2-5,TRBV7-7,.,.,CASSLRPGTQETQYF
TRBJ2-1,TRBV4-3,.,.,CASSQDGSLDSSYNEQFF
TRBJ1-4,TRBV7-6,many,.,CASSLYKGGHEKLFF
TRBJ1-1,TRBV12-3/TRBV12-4,.,.,CASRTRLVGTEAFF
TRBJ1-4,TRBV27,.,.,CATSRGLANEKLFF
TRBJ2-1,TRBV24-1,few,.,CATSPTTHEQFF
TRBJ1-2,TRBV4-2,.,.,CASSQEDNSHNYGYTF
TRBJ2-7,TRBV20-1,.,TRBD1,CSAGDSSYEQYF